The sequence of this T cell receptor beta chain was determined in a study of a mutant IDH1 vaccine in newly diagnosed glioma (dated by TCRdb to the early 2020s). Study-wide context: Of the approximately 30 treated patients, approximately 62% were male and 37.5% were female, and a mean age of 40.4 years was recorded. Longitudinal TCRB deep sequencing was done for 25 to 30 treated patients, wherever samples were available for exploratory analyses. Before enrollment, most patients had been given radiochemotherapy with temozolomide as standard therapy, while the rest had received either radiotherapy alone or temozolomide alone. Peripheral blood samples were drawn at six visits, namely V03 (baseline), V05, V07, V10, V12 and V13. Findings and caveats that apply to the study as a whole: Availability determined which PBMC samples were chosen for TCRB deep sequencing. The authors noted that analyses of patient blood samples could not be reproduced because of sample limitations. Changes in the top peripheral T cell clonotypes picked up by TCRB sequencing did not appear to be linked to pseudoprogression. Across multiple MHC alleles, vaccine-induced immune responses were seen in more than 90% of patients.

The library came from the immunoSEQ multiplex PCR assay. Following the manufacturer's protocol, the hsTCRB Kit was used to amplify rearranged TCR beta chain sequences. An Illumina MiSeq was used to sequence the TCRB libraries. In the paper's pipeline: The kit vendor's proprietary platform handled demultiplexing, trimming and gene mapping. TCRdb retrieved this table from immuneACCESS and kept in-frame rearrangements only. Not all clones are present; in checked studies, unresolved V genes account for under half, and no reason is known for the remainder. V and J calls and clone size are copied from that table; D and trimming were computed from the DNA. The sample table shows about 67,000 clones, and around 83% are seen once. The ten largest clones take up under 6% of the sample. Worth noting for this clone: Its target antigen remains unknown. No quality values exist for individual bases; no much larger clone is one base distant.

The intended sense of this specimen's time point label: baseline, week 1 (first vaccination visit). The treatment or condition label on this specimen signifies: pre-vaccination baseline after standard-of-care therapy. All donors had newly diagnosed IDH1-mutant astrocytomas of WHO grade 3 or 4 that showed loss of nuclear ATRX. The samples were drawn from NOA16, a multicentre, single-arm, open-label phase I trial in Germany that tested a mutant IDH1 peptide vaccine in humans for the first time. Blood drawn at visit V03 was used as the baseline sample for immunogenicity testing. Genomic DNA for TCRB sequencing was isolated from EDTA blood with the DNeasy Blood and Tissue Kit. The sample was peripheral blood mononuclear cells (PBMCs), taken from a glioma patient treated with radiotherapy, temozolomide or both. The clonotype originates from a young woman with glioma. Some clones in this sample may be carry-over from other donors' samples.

The DNA sequence reads TGTGCCAGTAGTACCCTCGGGGCAGTCACAGATACGCAGTATTTT. The translation is CASSTLGAVTDTQYF. The chain couples TRBV19 to TRBJ2-3; the D gene may be TRBD1 or TRBD2, since each aligns over 5 bases. Taken from cysteine to phenylalanine, the CDR3 has 15 residues. The CDR3 DNA has 45 bases and is translated from base 1. CDR1 and CDR2 are read off the germline V gene (reference sequence) as LNHDA and SQIVND. Trimming at the junction amounts to 4 bases on V and 2 bases on J, and the germline ends lie 13 bases apart.